This TCR beta chain was sequenced for a study of blood T cell repertoires in COVID-19. Overall study: Donors in the United States, Italy and Spain gave samples during acute or convalescent COVID-19.

TCRdb's copy holds only in-frame clones and misses some; the assay was immunoSEQ multiplex PCR. The data show fewer than 250,000 clones, approximately 82% seen once. V was pared by 3 bases and J by 5 bases, with 14 bases between. This CDR3 is 14 amino acids long. Germline CDR1 and CDR2: SGHNT and YENEEA. This clone has a handful of counts. The receptor was isolated from a man aged 45-60 years with active or convalescent COVID-19. The sample was peripheral blood. The rearrangement links TRBV11-3 to TRBJ2-7, with a tentative D call TRBD2 (6 bases). CDR3 in amino acids: CASSFSGRRNEQYF. As DNA, the CDR3 is TGTGCCAGCAGCTTTTCGGGGAGGAGGAACGAGCAGTACTTC.